This T cell receptor beta chain was documented in a study of CD8 T cells in Susac syndrome. Study in general: When blood was drawn, the patients with Susac syndrome were therapy-naive, on corticosteroids, or on intravenous immunoglobulin alone.

RNA, at about 0.45 to 1 ug, was reverse transcribed with random hexamers. The authors amplified TCR beta CDR3 across 54 Vbeta and 13 Jbeta using immunoSEQ multiplex PCR. Via MiXCR, TCRdb re-called the immunoSEQ multiplex PCR reads, giving one row per CDR3 protein. The sample has some 250,000 distinct CDR3 sequences, about 95% seen once. Germline CDR1 is SGHDN and CDR2 is FVKESK. This CDR3 region has 13 residues. The V end was cut by 1 base, the J end by 2 bases, with 5 bases between. Sequences were obtained from CD4+ T cells from PBMCs. The source is a human donor with Susac syndrome. J is TRBJ2-5 and V is TRBV14; the D is unclear. The CDR3 bases are TGTGCCAGCAGCCAAGTCCCTCAAGAGACCCAGTACTTC. This gives the protein CASSQVPQETQYF.